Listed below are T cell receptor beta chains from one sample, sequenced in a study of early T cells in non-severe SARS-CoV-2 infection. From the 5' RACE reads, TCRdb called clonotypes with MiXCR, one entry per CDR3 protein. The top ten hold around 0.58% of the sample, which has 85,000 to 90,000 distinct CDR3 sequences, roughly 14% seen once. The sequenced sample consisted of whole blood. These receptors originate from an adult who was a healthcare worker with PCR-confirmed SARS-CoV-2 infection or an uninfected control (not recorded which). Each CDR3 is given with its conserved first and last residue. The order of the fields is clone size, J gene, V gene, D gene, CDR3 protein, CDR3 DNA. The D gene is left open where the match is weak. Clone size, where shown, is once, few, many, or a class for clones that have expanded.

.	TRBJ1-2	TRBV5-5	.	CASSSYTNYGYTF	TGTGCCAGCAGCTCTTATACTAACTATGGCTACACCTTC
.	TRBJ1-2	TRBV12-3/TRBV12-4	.	CASSFEGLRYGYTF	TGTGCCAGCAGTTTTGAGGGCTTAAGATATGGCTACACCTTC
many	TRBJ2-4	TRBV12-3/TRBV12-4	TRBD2	CASSPGTSGGRGKNIQYF	TGTGCCAGCAGTCCCGGGACTAGCGGGGGGAGGGGCAAAAACATTCAGTACTTC
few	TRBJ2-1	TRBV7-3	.	CASSQGGAPNEQFF	TGTGCCAGCAGTCAGGGGGGGGCCCCCAATGAGCAGTTCTTC
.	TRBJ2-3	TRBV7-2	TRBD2	CASSRTSASYF	TGTGCCAGCAGCAGGACTAGTGCTTCGTATTTT
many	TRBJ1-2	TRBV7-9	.	CASSPSRGHFAAGYTF	TGTGCCAGCAGTCCATCGCGGGGACACTTTGCGGCTGGCTACACCTTC
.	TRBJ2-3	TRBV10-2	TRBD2	CASRRTSGRTDTQYF	TGCGCCAGCAGGAGGACTAGCGGACGCACAGATACGCAGTATTTT
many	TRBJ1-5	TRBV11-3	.	CARGASQPQHF	TGTGCCAGAGGGGCCAGTCAGCCCCAGCATTTT
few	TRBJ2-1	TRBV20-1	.	CSARPGGPKSEQFF	TGCAGTGCTAGACCCGGGGGGCCAAAGTCGGAGCAGTTCTTC
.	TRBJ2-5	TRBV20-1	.	CSATHEQETQYF	TGCAGTGCTACTCACGAGCAAGAGACCCAGTACTTC
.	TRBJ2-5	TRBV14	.	CASSQARRPRETQYF	TGTGCCAGCAGCCAAGCTCGACGTCCCCGAGAGACCCAGTACTTC
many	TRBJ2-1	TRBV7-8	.	CASSLAPGSPYNEQFF	TGTGCCAGCAGCTTAGCGCCAGGCTCGCCCTACAATGAGCAGTTCTTC
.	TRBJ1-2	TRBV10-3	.	CAHSPGDHGYTF	TGTGCCCATTCTCCAGGGGATCATGGCTACACCTTC
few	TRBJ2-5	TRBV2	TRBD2	CASSPRAWGGETQYF	TGTGCCAGCAGTCCCCGGGCCTGGGGAGGGGAGACCCAGTACTTC
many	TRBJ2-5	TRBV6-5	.	CASSYTPWAAETQYF	TGTGCCAGCAGTTACACCCCTTGGGCGGCGGAGACCCAGTACTTC
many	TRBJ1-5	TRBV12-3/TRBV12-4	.	CASSSGAQPQHF	TGTGCCAGCAGTTCAGGGGCACAGCCCCAGCATTTT
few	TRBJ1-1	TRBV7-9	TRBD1	CASSRTGDTEAFF	TGTGCCAGCAGCCGGACAGGGGACACTGAAGCTTTCTTT
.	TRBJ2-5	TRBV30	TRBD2	CAFWGGQETQYF	TGTGCCTTCTGGGGGGGCCAAGAGACCCAGTACTTC
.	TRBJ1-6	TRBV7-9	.	CASSLTTGSPLHF	TGTGCCAGCAGCTTAACCACGGGGTCACCCCTCCACTTT
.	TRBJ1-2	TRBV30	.	CAWSLGLNYTF	TGTGCCTGGAGTCTTGGGTTAAACTACACCTTC
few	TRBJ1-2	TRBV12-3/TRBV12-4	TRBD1	CASRSGTGDGYTF	TGTGCCAGCAGATCCGGGACAGGGGATGGCTACACCTTC
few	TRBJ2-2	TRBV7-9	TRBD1	CASSLPGTANTGELFF	TGTGCCAGCAGCTTACCCGGGACAGCGAACACCGGGGAGCTGTTTTTT
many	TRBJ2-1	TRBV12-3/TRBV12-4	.	CASSRYNEQFF	TGTGCCAGCAGCCGTTACAATGAGCAGTTCTTC
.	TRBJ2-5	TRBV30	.	CAWKPFGVQQETQYF	TGTGCCTGGAAACCATTCGGAGTCCAACAAGAGACCCAGTACTTC
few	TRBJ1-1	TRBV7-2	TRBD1	CASSFDREAEAFF	TGTGCCAGCAGCTTCGACAGGGAGGCTGAAGCTTTCTTT
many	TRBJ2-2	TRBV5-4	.	CASSLAIAANTGELFF	TGTGCCAGCAGCTTGGCAATAGCGGCGAACACCGGGGAGCTGTTTTTT
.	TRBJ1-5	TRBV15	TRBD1	CATQRGGMSNQPQHF	TGTGCCACTCAGAGAGGGGGCATGAGCAATCAGCCCCAGCATTTT
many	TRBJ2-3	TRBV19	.	CASRLLLEGIDTQYF	TGTGCCAGTAGATTACTACTGGAGGGTATAGATACGCAGTATTTT
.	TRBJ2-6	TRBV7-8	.	CASSFRGSGANVLTF	TGTGCCAGCAGCTTCCGAGGCTCTGGGGCCAACGTCCTGACTTTC
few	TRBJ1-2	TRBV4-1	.	CASSQVAGVGYGYTF	TGCGCCAGCAGCCAAGTTGCCGGGGTAGGCTATGGCTACACCTTC
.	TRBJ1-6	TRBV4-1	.	CASSRVQGYSPLHF	TGCGCCAGCAGCCGCGTACAGGGTTATTCACCCCTCCACTTT